The 27 T cell receptor beta chains given below trace back to one sample, sequenced in a study of blood T cell repertoires in COVID-19. This table comes from immunoSEQ multiplex PCR, and its TCRdb copy is limited to in-frame clones, with some not included. The sample yields around 250,000 clones, around 84% seen once. The sample comprised peripheral blood. These receptors all come from a woman aged 40 to 49 who had recovered from COVID-19.

This rearrangement joins TRBV11-2 to TRBJ2-5; a possible D gene is TRBD2 (6 bases). Deletions cut 5 bases from V and 5 bases from J, with 15 bases between. CDR3 length: 14 amino acids. Germline CDR1 and CDR2: SGHAT and FQNNGV. CDR3 protein: CASSPGPSVETQYF. CDR3 DNA: TGTGCCAGCAGCCCAGGCCCTAGCGTGGAGACCCAGTACTTC.

The rearrangement joins TRBV19 to TRBJ2-5, with TRBD1 matching 8 bases. V shed 1 base and J 0 bases; nucleotides not matched to a gene: 7. CDR1 and CDR2 from the germline V gene are LNHDA and SQIVND (reference sequence). The CDR3 runs 17 residues. CDR3 DNA: TGTGCCAGTAGTATAGGACAGGGGTACCCGGACCAAGAGACCCAGTACTTC. It yields the protein CASSIGQGYPDQETQYF.

The gene calls are TRBV4-1 and TRBJ1-5, with unresolved D. The germline V gene has CDR1 MGHRA and CDR2 YSYEKL. This CDR3 comprises 18 residues. Trimming stripped 0 bases from V and 0 bases from J, with 15 bases between. For the CDR3, the DNA is TGCGCCAGCAGCCAAGATCCCAGTGCAGATTATAGCAATCAGCCCCAGCATTTT. Translating it yields CASSQDPSADYSNQPQHF.

This sequence joins TRBV4-1 and TRBJ2-5; weak D call: TRBD1 (6 bases). Trimming cost V 1 base and J 5 bases, with 11 bases left between them. The CDR3 length is 14 residues. Germline loops: CDR1 MGHRA, CDR2 YSYEKL. CDR3 DNA: TGCGCCAGCAGCCAAGGGACAGTACGGGAGACCCAGTACTTC. Protein sequence: CASSQGTVRETQYF.

In its sample, this clone was seen a few times. The chain carries TRBV7-3 and TRBJ1-1; no clear D gene. Germline CDR1 and CDR2: SGHTA and FQGTGA. Between the trimmed V and J ends, which lost 2 bases and 4 bases, there was a span of 8 bases. CDR3 size: 13 residues. For the CDR3, the DNA is TGTGCCAGCAGCTTAGGGCTTGGCACTGAAGCTTTCTTT. It translates to CASSLGLGTEAFF.

The V call is TRBV2, the J call TRBJ2-2; D is ambiguous. V was shortened by 4 bases and J by 0 bases, with 9 bases between the two germline ends. The CDR3 totals 15 residues. Germline assignment: CDR1 SNHLY and CDR2 FYNNEI. The CDR3 DNA is TGTGCCAGCAGTGCAAAGCTTTCGAACACCGGGGAGCTGTTTTTT. It yields the protein CASSAKLSNTGELFF.

This chain links TRBV5-4 with TRBJ2-1; D is possibly TRBD1 (5 bases). V was clipped by 2 bases and J by 4 bases, with 13 bases between them. CDR3 length equals 15 residues. CDR1 is SGHNT and CDR2 is YYREEE in the germline V gene (reference sequence). CDR3 region: CASSLGALTYNEQFF. The CDR3 DNA follows: TGTGCCAGCAGCTTAGGGGCCTTAACTTACAATGAGCAGTTCTTC.

This chain joins TRBV5-4 and TRBJ2-1, with 10 bases that match TRBD2. The CDR3 runs to 15 residues. CDR1 and CDR2 from the germline V gene are SGHNT and YYREEE (reference sequence). The V and J ends lost 0 bases and 9 bases, in that order; junction bases with no gene match: 6. CDR3 nucleotide sequence: TGTGCCAGCAGCTTGGCTAGCGGGGGACATGTTGAGCAGTTCTTC. This encodes CASSLASGGHVEQFF. Complete variable domain (other parts from reference TRBV5-4 and TRBJ2-1): ETGVTQSPTHLIKTRGQQVTLRCSSQSGHNTVSWYQQALGQGPQFIFQYYREEENGRGNFPPRFSGLQFPNYSSELNVNALELDDSALYLCASSLASGGHVEQFFGPGTRLTVL.

The V and J genes are TRBV9 and TRBJ2-3; tentative D call: TRBD1 (6 bases). With 0 bases removed from V and 3 bases from J, the gap between germline ends came to 17 bases. The CDR3 has 17 amino acids. From germline, CDR1 is SGDLS and CDR2 YYNGEE. The CDR3 DNA is TGTGCCAGCAGCGTAGGGGCAACAGGGAGAGGGACAGATACGCAGTATTTT. Amino acids: CASSVGATGRGTDTQYF.

This chain connects TRBV5-1 to TRBJ2-5; TRBD1 agrees at 8 bases. Trimming cost V 4 bases and J 3 bases; bases outside gene matches: 5. The CDR3 spans 14 residues. CDR1 and CDR2 from the germline V gene are SGHRS and YFSETQ. CDR3 protein: CASSTGQGKETQYF. The CDR3 bases are TGCGCCAGCAGCACCGGACAGGGCAAAGAGACCCAGTACTTC.

V and J are TRBV6-1 and TRBJ2-7; 12 positions agree with TRBD1. Germline CDR1 reads MNHNS; CDR2 reads SASEGT. Trimming cost V 3 bases and J 6 bases; bases outside gene matches: 3. The CDR3 has 14 amino acids. CDR3 loop: CASSEGQGAFEQYF. The CDR3 DNA is TGTGCCAGCAGTGAGGGACAGGGGGCGTTCGAGCAGTACTTC.

The chain recombines TRBV4-1 with TRBJ2-3, with D perhaps matching TRBD1 (5 bases). Germline V gives CDR1 MGHRA, CDR2 YSYEKL. V lost 8 bases to trimming and J lost 0 bases, with 15 bases between them. This CDR3 spans 15 amino acids. The CDR3 nucleotides read TGCGCCAGCCTTAACCGACAGTCTAGCACAGATACGCAGTATTTT. Amino acids: CASLNRQSSTDTQYF.

This clone was seen a few times. The chain uses TRBV12-5 and TRBJ1-5; D may be TRBD1 (5 bases). The germline V gene encodes CDR1 LGHNT and CDR2 FRNRAP. V shed 9 bases and J shed 3 bases, with 24 bases lying between them. The CDR3 contains 17 residues. The CDR3 loop is CARPIFGWGENNQPQHF. In DNA form, the CDR3 reads TGTGCTAGACCCATCTTTGGATGGGGCGAAAACAATCAGCCCCAGCATTTT.

The chain couples TRBV6-5 to TRBJ1-6, with D possibly being TRBD1 (5 bases). Trimming took 0 bases from V and 11 from J, leaving 14 bases between them. There are 15 residues in the CDR3. From germline, CDR1 is MNHEY and CDR2 SVGAGI. The CDR3 DNA sequence: TGTGCCAGCAGTTACTCGAAGCAGGGTAGGACACCCCTCCACTTT. Protein product: CASSYSKQGRTPLHF.

The V and J genes are TRBV10-3 and TRBJ2-2; 9 bases map to TRBD1. In germline, CDR1 is ENHRY, CDR2 SYGVKD. J lost 6 bases, V lost 3 bases, and 8 bases had no gene match. CDR3 length: 16 residues. The CDR3 protein is CAISDFRDRVSGELFF. The CDR3 DNA reads TGTGCCATCAGTGACTTCCGGGACAGGGTTTCCGGGGAGCTGTTTTTT.

The chain joins TRBV29-1 to TRBJ1-1; the match to TRBD1 covers 8 bases. The CDR3 has 13 amino acids. CDR1 SQVTM and CDR2 ANQGSEA come from the germline V gene. Trimming took 0 bases from V and 8 from J; bases not matched to a gene: 5. CDR3 sequence (DNA): TGCAGCGTTGAAGATCCCCGGACAGGGGAAGCTTTCTTT. Translation gives CSVEDPRTGEAFF.

This chain links TRBV24-1 with TRBJ2-5, with a weak D call TRBD1 (6 bases). This CDR3 is built from 15 residues. Trimming pared 2 bases from V and 5 bases from J, leaving 14 bases between. Germline V lookup: CDR1 KGHDR, CDR2 SFDVKD. The CDR3 DNA reads TGTGCCACCAGTGATTCATCAGGGGCCGGGGAGACCCAGTACTTC. It encodes CATSDSSGAGETQYF.

The V and J genes are TRBV6-6 and TRBJ2-2, with 9 bases fitting TRBD1. The CDR3 length is 16 residues. Germline CDR1 reads MNHNY; CDR2 reads SVGAGI (reference sequence). With 6 bases clipped from V and 1 base from J, the junction kept 6 bases outside the gene matches. CDR3 nucleotide sequence: TGTGCCAGCAGGGACGGGGGACAGGGGAACACCGGGGAGCTGTTTTTT. Encoded protein: CASRDGGQGNTGELFF.

The table lists this clone with a few counts. The V gene is TRBV4-2, the J gene TRBJ1-1, with unresolved D. Trimming stripped 0 bases from V and 0 bases from J, with 5 bases between. The CDR3 sequence is 14 residues long. Germline V CDR1 and CDR2: LGHNA, YNFKEQ. The CDR3, as DNA: TGTGCCAGCAGCCAAGATCCCTTGAACACTGAAGCTTTCTTT. Translated: CASSQDPLNTEAFF.

The CDR3 loop reads CASSTGGIEEQYF. CDR3 sequence (DNA): TGCGCCAGCAGTACCGGGGGAATTGAAGAGCAGTACTTC. V and J are TRBV10-1 and TRBJ2-7; tentatively, D is TRBD2 (6 bases). In germline, CDR1 is WNHNN, CDR2 SYGVQD (reference sequence). The V gene lost 5 bases and the J gene lost 7 bases, with 15 bases spanning the gap. The CDR3 covers 13 residues.

The sample holds a few counts of this clone. V and J are TRBV5-4 and TRBJ1-6; perhaps TRBD1 as D (6 bases). The CDR3 runs 15 residues. Germline CDR1 and CDR2: SGHNT and YYREEE (reference sequence). V was trimmed by 4 bases and J by 5 bases, leaving 13 bases between them. CDR3 DNA: TGTGCCAGCAGCAGGGGGACACATAATAATTCACCCCTCCACTTT. Its protein is CASSRGTHNNSPLHF.

This rearrangement joins TRBV28 to TRBJ2-1, with D perhaps TRBD2 (7 bases). The germline V and J ends were trimmed by 1 base and 12 bases, with 13 bases remaining between them. Per the germline V gene, CDR1 is MDHEN and CDR2 is SYDVKM. The CDR3 runs to 13 residues. Written as DNA, the CDR3 is TGTGCCAGCAGTTTATACGGGGGGCTGGGGCAGTTCTTC. As protein: CASSLYGGLGQFF.

The chain joins TRBV7-9 to TRBJ2-7; D may be TRBD1 (5 bases). This CDR3 has 13 amino acids. Germline CDR1 reads SEHNR; CDR2 reads FQNEAQ (reference sequence). V was shortened by 6 bases and J by 9 bases, with 18 bases between the two germline ends. The CDR3, as DNA: TGTGCCAGCAGGCCTGTAGTTAATCAGGGGCAGTACTTC. Translation gives CASRPVVNQGQYF.

In nucleotides, the CDR3 is TGTGCCAGCAGCTTGGCAGGGGCGGCTGAAGCTTTCTTT. Translating it yields CASSLAGAAEAFF. V is TRBV11-1 and J is TRBJ1-1; tentative D call: TRBD1 (6 bases). Germline V gene data show CDR1 as SGHAT and CDR2 as FQDESV (reference sequence). The CDR3 totals 13 residues. The V end was cut by 3 bases, the J end by 6 bases, with 11 bases between. Drawing the rest from reference TRBV11-1 and TRBJ1-1, the complete variable domain is EAEVAQSPRYKITEKSQAVAFWCDPISGHATLYWYRQILGQGPELLVQFQDESVVDDSQLPKDRFSAERLKGVDSTLKIQPAELGDSAMYLCASSLAGAAEAFFGQGTRLTVV.

The count of this clone is one. The CDR3 is CASSTQVPPIYNEQFF. CDR3 DNA: TGTGCCAGCAGTACCCAGGTCCCGCCTATTTACAATGAGCAGTTCTTC. V and J are TRBV28 and TRBJ2-1, with D hard to call. CDR1 and CDR2 (germline): MDHEN, SYDVKM. V lost 5 bases and J 4 bases, leaving 18 bases between the germline ends. The CDR3 runs 16 residues.

This clone was counted a few times. The rearrangement links TRBV4-2 to TRBJ1-1; possibly TRBD1 for D (5 bases). The CDR3 totals 15 residues. The germline CDR1 and CDR2 sequences are LGHNA and YNFKEQ. Trimming shortened V by 2 bases and J by 6 bases, and 16 bases separated the two germline ends. The CDR3 DNA is TGTGCCAGCAGCCAAATAGCGGCAGGGAGGGCTGAAGCTTTCTTT. This encodes CASSQIAAGRAEAFF.

The chain employs TRBV19 and TRBJ2-5; D uncertain. The CDR3 extends over 13 amino acids. The V end was cut by 5 bases, the J end by 7 bases, with 14 bases between. From germline, CDR1 is LNHDA and CDR2 SQIVND (reference sequence). CDR3 in DNA: TGTGCCAGTAGTCGAGCTTCAAGTTGGACCCAGTACTTC. It is translated as CASSRASSWTQYF.